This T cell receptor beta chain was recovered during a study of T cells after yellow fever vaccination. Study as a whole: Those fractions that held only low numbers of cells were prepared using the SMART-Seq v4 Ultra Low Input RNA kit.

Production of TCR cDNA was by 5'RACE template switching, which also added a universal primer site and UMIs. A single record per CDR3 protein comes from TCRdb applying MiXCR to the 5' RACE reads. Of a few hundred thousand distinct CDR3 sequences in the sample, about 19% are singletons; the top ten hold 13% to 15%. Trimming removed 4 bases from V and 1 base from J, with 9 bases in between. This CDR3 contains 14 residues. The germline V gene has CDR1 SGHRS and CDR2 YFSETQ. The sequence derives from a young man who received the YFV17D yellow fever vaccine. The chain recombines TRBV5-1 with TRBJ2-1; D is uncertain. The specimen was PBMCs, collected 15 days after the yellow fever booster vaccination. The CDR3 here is CASSIEGSYNEQFF. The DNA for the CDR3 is TGCGCCAGCAGCATAGAAGGGTCCTACAATGAGCAGTTCTTC.